Listed below are T cell receptor beta chains from one sample, sequenced in a study of blood T cell repertoires in COVID-19. This table comes from immunoSEQ multiplex PCR, and its TCRdb copy is limited to in-frame clones, with some not included. The sample holds 200,000 to 250,000 clones, approximately 85% seen once. The specimen was peripheral blood. These receptors were collected from a man aged 80 or over with acute or convalescent COVID-19. Each CDR3 is given with its conserved first and last residue. Each record gives: clone size, D gene, J gene, CDR3 length, V gene, CDR3 protein, CDR3 DNA. A D gene is named only where the DNA matches it firmly. Size tells how often a clone was seen (once, few, many) or the class of an expanded clone, and some rows leave it out.

clone size: NA
D gene: NA
J gene: TRBJ2-1
CDR3 length: 15
V gene: TRBV3-1/TRBV3-2
CDR3 protein: CASSQDVVSYNEQFF
CDR3 DNA: TGTGCCAGCAGCCAAGATGTAGTCTCCTACAATGAGCAGTTCTTC

clone size: NA
D gene: TRBD1
J gene: TRBJ1-3
CDR3 length: 15
V gene: TRBV5-5
CDR3 protein: CASSTSGGTGNTIYF
CDR3 DNA: TGTGCCAGCAGCACCTCAGGGGGAACTGGAAACACCATATATTTT

clone size: NA
D gene: NA
J gene: TRBJ1-1
CDR3 length: 13
V gene: TRBV18
CDR3 protein: CASSPPGTPEAFF
CDR3 DNA: TGTGCCAGCTCACCACCCGGGACACCCGAAGCTTTCTTT

clone size: NA
D gene: TRBD2
J gene: TRBJ2-2
CDR3 length: 18
V gene: TRBV4-2
CDR3 protein: CASSQSASGGGNTGELFF
CDR3 DNA: TGTGCCAGCAGCCAATCGGCGTCGGGGGGAGGGAACACCGGGGAGCTGTTTTTT

clone size: NA
D gene: NA
J gene: TRBJ1-4
CDR3 length: 17
V gene: TRBV28
CDR3 protein: CASSHLDSTSTNEKLFF
CDR3 DNA: TGTGCCAGCAGTCACCTGGACAGCACCTCAACTAATGAAAAACTGTTTTTT

clone size: few
D gene: NA
J gene: TRBJ1-1
CDR3 length: 13
V gene: TRBV12-3/TRBV12-4
CDR3 protein: CASRTLPNTEAFF
CDR3 DNA: TGTGCCAGCAGGACACTGCCGAACACTGAAGCTTTCTTT

clone size: NA
D gene: NA
J gene: TRBJ2-2
CDR3 length: 15
V gene: TRBV4-3
CDR3 protein: CASSHEGGGTGELFF
CDR3 DNA: TGCGCCAGCAGCCACGAAGGAGGAGGGACCGGGGAGCTGTTTTTT

clone size: NA
D gene: NA
J gene: TRBJ2-3
CDR3 length: 15
V gene: TRBV11-1
CDR3 protein: CASSLQAGGLGTQYF
CDR3 DNA: TGTGCCAGCAGCTTACAGGCGGGTGGGTTGGGAACGCAGTATTTT

clone size: NA
D gene: NA
J gene: TRBJ2-2
CDR3 length: 14
V gene: TRBV9
CDR3 protein: CASSVSANTGELFF
CDR3 DNA: TGTGCCAGCAGCGTATCGGCGAACACCGGGGAGCTGTTTTTT

clone size: NA
D gene: NA
J gene: TRBJ2-7
CDR3 length: 13
V gene: TRBV4-2
CDR3 protein: CASSQDPGAEQYF
CDR3 DNA: TGTGCCAGCAGCCAAGATCCAGGGGCCGAGCAGTACTTC

clone size: NA
D gene: TRBD2
J gene: TRBJ2-3
CDR3 length: 17
V gene: TRBV6-2/TRBV6-3
CDR3 protein: CASSTNLLAGFTDTQYF
CDR3 DNA: TGTGCCAGCAGTACCAACTTACTAGCGGGATTCACAGATACGCAGTATTTT

clone size: NA
D gene: NA
J gene: TRBJ1-3
CDR3 length: 15
V gene: TRBV6-1
CDR3 protein: CASSEIGVSGNTIYF
CDR3 DNA: TGTGCCAGCAGTGAAATCGGGGTATCTGGAAACACCATATATTTT

clone size: NA
D gene: NA
J gene: TRBJ1-6
CDR3 length: 14
V gene: TRBV4-2
CDR3 protein: CASSQAGDNSPLHF
CDR3 DNA: TGTGCCAGCAGCCAAGCCGGGGATAATTCACCCCTCCACTTT

clone size: once
D gene: TRBD1
J gene: TRBJ2-7
CDR3 length: 14
V gene: TRBV3-1/TRBV3-2
CDR3 protein: CASSRPGTGYEQYF
CDR3 DNA: TGTGCCAGCAGCCGCCCCGGGACAGGGTACGAGCAGTACTTC

clone size: few
D gene: NA
J gene: TRBJ1-5
CDR3 length: 14
V gene: TRBV6-5
CDR3 protein: CASSGAAGNQPQHF
CDR3 DNA: TGTGCCAGCAGCGGTGCGGCAGGCAATCAGCCCCAGCATTTT

clone size: NA
D gene: NA
J gene: TRBJ1-2
CDR3 length: 12
V gene: TRBV29-1
CDR3 protein: CSVGKGDYGYTF
CDR3 DNA: TGCAGCGTTGGGAAGGGAGACTATGGCTACACCTTC

clone size: NA
D gene: TRBD1
J gene: TRBJ2-4
CDR3 length: 15
V gene: TRBV28
CDR3 protein: CASSPPGQGVDIQYF
CDR3 DNA: TGTGCCAGCAGTCCCCCGGGACAGGGGGTAGACATTCAGTACTTC

clone size: NA
D gene: NA
J gene: TRBJ1-3
CDR3 length: 14
V gene: TRBV28
CDR3 protein: CASSRRGGRNTIYF
CDR3 DNA: TGTGCCAGCAGCCGGAGGGGGGGGAGAAACACCATATATTTT

clone size: NA
D gene: NA
J gene: TRBJ1-5
CDR3 length: 15
V gene: TRBV2
CDR3 protein: CASSGGSLSNQPQHF
CDR3 DNA: TGTGCCAGCAGTGGCGGATCCCTTAGCAATCAGCCCCAGCATTTT

clone size: NA
D gene: NA
J gene: TRBJ1-1
CDR3 length: 15
V gene: TRBV10-3
CDR3 protein: CAISESTGMNTEAFF
CDR3 DNA: TGTGCCATCAGTGAGTCAACGGGGATGAACACTGAAGCTTTCTTT

clone size: few
D gene: NA
J gene: TRBJ2-1
CDR3 length: 15
V gene: TRBV5-6
CDR3 protein: CASSPRVVGVNEQFF
CDR3 DNA: TGTGCCAGCAGCCCCCGAGTGGTAGGGGTTAATGAGCAGTTCTTC

clone size: NA
D gene: TRBD2
J gene: TRBJ2-1
CDR3 length: 15
V gene: TRBV7-2
CDR3 protein: CASSLDGARRGMGFF
CDR3 DNA: TGTGCCAGCAGCTTAGATGGTGCGAGGCGGGGGATGGGGTTCTTC

clone size: NA
D gene: NA
J gene: TRBJ2-7
CDR3 length: 14
V gene: TRBV5-1
CDR3 protein: CASSFGREGYEQYF
CDR3 DNA: TGCGCCAGCAGCTTCGGCAGGGAAGGCTACGAGCAGTACTTC

clone size: NA
D gene: NA
J gene: TRBJ2-3
CDR3 length: 15
V gene: TRBV20-1
CDR3 protein: CSASKRQRSTDTQYF
CDR3 DNA: TGCAGTGCTAGTAAGAGACAGAGAAGCACAGATACGCAGTATTTT

clone size: NA
D gene: TRBD2
J gene: TRBJ2-1
CDR3 length: 18
V gene: TRBV7-8
CDR3 protein: CASSLRGPGTSGSDEQFF
CDR3 DNA: TGTGCCAGCAGCTTAAGAGGCCCCGGGACTAGCGGGAGCGATGAGCAGTTCTTC

clone size: NA
D gene: TRBD1
J gene: TRBJ2-7
CDR3 length: 15
V gene: TRBV18
CDR3 protein: CASSPLDRGFYEQYF
CDR3 DNA: TGTGCCAGCTCACCCCTGGACAGGGGTTTCTACGAGCAGTACTTC

clone size: NA
D gene: NA
J gene: TRBJ2-3
CDR3 length: 11
V gene: TRBV20-1
CDR3 protein: CSASGGNTQYF
CDR3 DNA: TGCAGTGCTAGCGGGGGAAATACGCAGTATTTT

clone size: NA
D gene: TRBD2
J gene: TRBJ2-2
CDR3 length: 16
V gene: TRBV7-6
CDR3 protein: CASSLGTSGMTGELFF
CDR3 DNA: TGTGCCAGCAGCCTCGGGACTAGCGGGATGACCGGGGAGCTGTTTTTT